Listed below are T cell receptor beta chains from one sample, sequenced in a study of cytomegalovirus exposure and HLA in healthy donors. Clones were sequenced by immunoSEQ multiplex PCR, and TCRdb holds only the in-frame ones, with some missing. The repertoire holds about 72,000 clones, with 65% to 70% as singletons. Material for sequencing was PBMCs. Receptor source: a middle-aged man in good health and CMV-seropositive. Each CDR3 is given with its conserved first and last residue.

V gene,CDR3 length,J gene,CDR3 protein
TRBV5-1,13,TRBJ1-1,CASSLASNRGAFF
TRBV2,14,TRBJ1-5,CASSRQGRNQPQHF
TRBV14,17,TRBJ2-7,CASSLTTWPKSSYEQYF
TRBV27,15,TRBJ1-2,CASSPSTGVLYGYTF
TRBV2,14,TRBJ2-7,CASSPGTGGPEQYF
TRBV30,13,TRBJ1-2,CAWLTSANYGYTF
TRBV6-1,15,TRBJ2-3,CASSGLAGGPDTQYF
TRBV27,14,TRBJ1-1,CASNKGGVLTEAFF
TRBV10-3,18,TRBJ2-3,CAISDYGGAGAGTDTQYF
TRBV29-1,14,TRBJ2-5,CSVELAGKRETQYF
TRBV7-2,17,TRBJ2-7,CASSLDAINLNSYEQYF
TRBV5-4,14,TRBJ2-3,CASSLEGGIGTQYF
TRBV11-3,15,TRBJ2-7,CASSQRGRGAYEQYF
TRBV20-1,10,TRBJ2-5,CSAGQETQYF
TRBV27,18,TRBJ2-7,CASSLLPTGLTTLREQYF
TRBV5-1,15,TRBJ1-3,CASSGRGLYGNAIYF
TRBV5-6,15,TRBJ2-5,CASSRYRLARETQYF
TRBV4-1,14,TRBJ2-1,CASSQVRAASPQFF
TRBV28,12,TRBJ1-1,CASSSEYTEAFF
TRBV9,16,TRBJ2-5,CASSVEGGGWQETQYF
TRBV14,12,TRBJ2-1,CASSQVDREQFF
TRBV29-1,14,TRBJ2-5,CSVGIGVGGETQYF
TRBV9,15,TRBJ1-5,CASSLLDGPNQPQHF
TRBV6-5,14,TRBJ1-2,CASSSLGGGYGYTF
TRBV11-3,15,TRBJ1-1,CASSHRLPENTEAFF
TRBV7-2,15,TRBJ1-1,CASSLGGQGVTEAFF
TRBV19,19,TRBJ1-1,CASSKYLIGQVEMNTEAFF
TRBV9,14,TRBJ2-3,CASQRGQGIDTQYF
TRBV9,12,TRBJ2-5,CASSNPRETQYF
TRBV19,15,TRBJ2-5,CASRGNRGNQETQYF
TRBV6-1,14,TRBJ2-2,CANSPGQITGELFF
TRBV7-2,13,TRBJ2-5,CASSLPSGETQYF
TRBV5-6,13,TRBJ1-6,CASSLAGSSPLHF
TRBV11-3,15,TRBJ2-7,CASSQRQKTAYEQYF
TRBV13,13,TRBJ2-5,CASSRQTQETQYF
TRBV29-1,11,TRBJ1-2,CSVERELGYTF
TRBV29-1,13,TRBJ2-7,CSAGQGSSYEQYF
TRBV7-3,16,TRBJ2-1,CASSLLSWRGGREQFF
TRBV6-1,16,TRBJ2-7,CASSEAPRQGPYEQYF
TRBV6-6,16,TRBJ2-1,CASSPPTSGVYNEQFF
TRBV2,15,TRBJ2-7,CASGAGLGPSYEQYF
TRBV9,17,TRBJ2-3,CASSDPGTGPSTDTQYF
TRBV4-1,15,TRBJ1-1,CASSLGRTANTEAFF
TRBV11-2,16,TRBJ2-2,CASTQSVERLTGELFF
TRBV29-1,12,-,CSAGTGGYEQYF